These 30 T cell receptor beta chains share one sample of origin, sequenced in a study of T-cell memory formation after mild COVID-19. Each CDR3 protein gets one entry after TCRdb re-called the 5' RACE reads with MiXCR. This sample has 450,000 to 650,000 distinct CDR3 sequences; approximately 21% occur once, and the top ten carry approximately 8.4%. The source material was PBMCs or a T cell subset sorted from them (not recorded which). Every receptor here comes from an adult woman who had mild COVID-19 (a few samples of this study predate the infection). Cell type and time point are not known.

This clonotype was counted a few times. The V gene is TRBV18, the J gene TRBJ2-3; a weak D match, TRBD2 (7 bases). CDR3 length: 17 residues. The germline V and J ends were trimmed by 2 bases and 3 bases, with 18 bases remaining between them. Germline CDR1 KGHSH, CDR2 LQKENI. CDR3 nucleotides: TGTGCCAGCTCACCAGCGGGGGCCAATCGGAGAACAGATACGCAGTATTTT. This sequence encodes CASSPAGANRRTDTQYF.

The chain couples TRBV5-1 to TRBJ1-3, with D possibly being TRBD1 (5 bases). Germline CDR1 SGHRS, CDR2 YFSETQ. Trimming cost V 0 bases and J 4 bases, with 8 bases left between them. The CDR3 has 14 amino acids. In DNA form, the CDR3 reads TGCGCCAGCAGCTTGGACGGGACGGGAAACACCATATATTTT. It specifies CASSLDGTGNTIYF.

This clonotype was counted a few times. This chain uses TRBV11-1 with TRBJ2-2, with 10 bases aligning to TRBD2. Germline-derived CDR1 and CDR2 are SGHAT and FQDESV (reference sequence). The CDR3 contains 21 residues. Unmatched junction bases numbered 13, after V lost 0 bases and J lost 0 bases. The DNA for the CDR3 is TGTGCCAGCAGCTTAGCCCCTCGGACTAGCGGAACAGGTTCGAACACCGGGGAGCTGTTTTTT. As protein: CASSLAPRTSGTGSNTGELFF. The complete variable domain, with remaining parts taken from reference TRBV11-1 and TRBJ2-2, reads EAEVAQSPRYKITEKSQAVAFWCDPISGHATLYWYRQILGQGPELLVQFQDESVVDDSQLPKDRFSAERLKGVDSTLKIQPAELGDSAMYLCASSLAPRTSGTGSNTGELFFGEGSRLTVL.

The chain employs TRBV29-1 and TRBJ2-7; weak D call: TRBD2 (6 bases). In germline, CDR1 is SQVTM, CDR2 ANQGSEA. CDR3 length: 12 residues. V was trimmed by 1 base and J by 4 bases, leaving 8 bases between them. The CDR3 DNA reads as TGCAGCGTTGAAGTGGAGGGATACGAGCAGTACTTC. It codes for CSVEVEGYEQYF.

This clonotype has only a few counts. The V gene is TRBV7-9, the J gene TRBJ2-7; a possible D gene is TRBD1 (5 bases). Trimming removed 0 bases from V and 1 base from J, with 13 bases in between. In germline, CDR1 is SEHNR, CDR2 FQNEAQ (reference sequence). This CDR3 has 16 residues. The CDR3 region is CASSLALSDSSYEQYF. The CDR3 DNA is TGTGCCAGCAGCTTAGCGCTAAGTGACAGTTCCTACGAGCAGTACTTC. The whole variable domain, remainder taken from reference TRBV7-9 and TRBJ2-7, is DTGVSQNPRHKITKRGQNVTFRCDPISEHNRLYWYRQTLGQGPEFLTYFQNEAQLEKSRLLSDRFSAERPKGSFSTLEIQRTEQGDSAMYLCASSLALSDSSYEQYFGPGTRLTVT.

In its sample, this clonotype was seen many times. This chain links TRBV5-1 with TRBJ2-7; 7 bases map to TRBD1. CDR1 and CDR2 (germline): SGHRS, YFSETQ. V was pared by 1 base and J by 0 bases, with 4 bases of the junction left unmatched. The CDR3 has 15 residues. CDR3 in DNA: TGCGCCAGCAGCTTGTCATGGGACAGCTCCTACGAGCAGTACTTC. This translates into CASSLSWDSSYEQYF.

CDR3 DNA sequence: TGTGCCAGCAGCTTAGTCTACGCCGGTGAGCAGTTCTTC. This sequence encodes CASSLVYAGEQFF. The chain carries TRBV7-9 and TRBJ2-1; D remains ambiguous. The V end was cut by 1 base, the J end by 9 bases, with 10 bases between. Germline values: CDR1 SEHNR, CDR2 FQNEAQ (reference sequence). The CDR3 loop spans 13 amino acids.

The rearrangement joins TRBV10-3 to TRBJ2-3; D is undetermined. Germline V gene data show CDR1 as ENHRY and CDR2 as SYGVKD. V gave up 4 bases and J gave up 4 bases, with 18 bases separating them. The CDR3 consists of 16 residues. This chain's CDR3 is CAISGLAVTGADTQYF. DNA of the CDR3: TGTGCCATCAGTGGCCTGGCCGTGACGGGCGCAGATACGCAGTATTTT.

In this sample, this clonotype turned up a few times. The rearrangement links TRBV12-3 or TRBV12-4 to TRBJ2-2; D ambiguous. This CDR3 contains 12 residues. With 11 bases removed from V and 7 bases from J, the gap between germline ends came to 14 bases. For the CDR3, the DNA is TGTGCCGCCAGCGTGGGCGGCGGGGAGCTGTTTTTT. Translated, it gives CAASVGGGELFF.

This clonotype occurred a few times. The chain links TRBV7-9 to TRBJ2-5, with D perhaps TRBD1 (5 bases). The CDR3 is made up of 15 amino acids. Looked up from germline, CDR1 is SEHNR and CDR2 is FQNEAQ (reference sequence). Trimming cost V 3 bases and J 5 bases, with 16 bases left between them. CDR3 sequence reads: CASSLGRMTAETQYF. The DNA for the CDR3 is TGTGCCAGCAGCTTGGGGCGCATGACGGCGGAGACCCAGTACTTC.

V usage is TRBV30 and J usage is TRBJ2-1; 7 bases fit TRBD2. From germline, CDR1 is GTSNPN and CDR2 SVGIG (reference sequence). The length of the CDR3 is 16 residues. V was pared by 0 bases and J by 5 bases, with 10 bases of the junction left unmatched. CDR3 DNA sequence: TGTGCCTGGAGTGTAGGGTTAGTCCTAGCGGACAATGAGCAGTTCTTC. It encodes CAWSVGLVLADNEQFF.

Comments on this clonotype: Given the absence of the conserved phenylalanine or tryptophan at the CDR3 end, a read error is likely. V gene TRBV29-1 combines with J gene TRBJ2-7, with D perhaps TRBD1 (5 bases). The V end lost 7 bases, the J end lost 0 bases, and 13 bases lay between the germline ends. In germline, CDR1 is SQVTM, CDR2 ANQGSEA. This CDR3 region has 13 residues. Written as DNA, the CDR3 is TGCAGCGGCAGGGTGGGCCCCTCCTACGAGCAGTACTTA. It specifies CSGRVGPSYEQYL.

The sample holds one count of this clonotype. This rearrangement joins TRBV20-1 to TRBJ2-1; 10 bases match TRBD1. The J segment lost 8 bases and the V segment lost 3 bases, leaving 10 bases of the junction unmatched. The germline gives CDR1 DFQATT, CDR2 SNEGSKA (reference sequence). This CDR3 is 15 amino acids long. CDR3 in DNA: TGCAGTGCTAGGAAACCGGGACAGGGGTTACATGAGCAGTTCTTC. Amino acid sequence: CSARKPGQGLHEQFF.

This clonotype has just a few counts. CDR3 nucleotide sequence: TGTGCCAGCAGTTACTCGTCCTCGAGCACAGATACGCAGTATTTT. Translation gives CASSYSSSSTDTQYF. V and J are TRBV6-2 or TRBV6-3 and TRBJ2-3; D not certain. The V gene's germline CDR1 is MNHEY and CDR2 SVGEGT. This CDR3 region has 15 residues. The V end lost 0 bases, the J end lost 0 bases, and 7 bases lay between the germline ends.

This CDR3 reads CASSPGAGETQYF. CDR3 sequence (DNA): TGCGCCAGCTCCCCAGGTGCAGGAGAGACCCAGTACTTC. The chain recombines TRBV23-1 with TRBJ2-5; D unclear. TRBV23-1 is designated an ORF whose function remains uncertain. V was clipped by 8 bases and J by 4 bases, with 14 bases between them. The CDR3 has 13 amino acids.

This clonotype was picked up a small number of times. One end of the junction fails to match germline, which may point to a read error. The genes are TRBV12-3 or TRBV12-4 and TRBJ1-1, with D perhaps matching TRBD1 (5 bases). The CDR3 covers 14 residues. Here the CDR3 reads CASSFEGLKTEAFF. CDR3 coding DNA: TGTGCCAGCAGTTTCGAGGGGCTGAAGACTGAAGCTTTCTTT.

This clonotype has only a few counts. The chain is built from TRBV4-2 and TRBJ2-3; no clear D gene. Germline values: CDR1 LGHNA, CDR2 YNFKEQ. The CDR3 consists of 14 residues. The V gene lost 0 bases and the J gene lost 1 base, with 5 bases spanning the gap. The CDR3 loop is CASSQDSRTDTQYF. CDR3 DNA sequence: TGTGCCAGCAGCCAAGACTCGCGCACAGATACGCAGTATTTT.

This clonotype came up a few times. The V and J genes are TRBV4-1 and TRBJ2-5; D may correspond to TRBD1 or TRBD2 (5 bases each). Trimming removed 2 bases from V and 5 bases from J, with 18 bases in between. There are 16 residues in the CDR3. Germline V gives CDR1 MGHRA, CDR2 YSYEKL. DNA for the CDR3: TGCGCCAGCAGCCAACCCGGGGACCACGGGATGGAGACCCAGTACTTC. It specifies CASSQPGDHGMETQYF.

CDR3 in DNA: TGTGCCAGCAGCCAAAGGGGCGGGAGTCCACTTGAGCAGTTCTTC. Translated, it gives CASSQRGGSPLEQFF. The chain combines TRBV7-9 with TRBJ2-1; 7 positions agree with TRBD2. V shed 5 bases, J shed 9 bases, and the junction held 13 bases outside the gene matches. The CDR3 is 15 amino acids. The germline V gene encodes CDR1 SEHNR and CDR2 FQNEAQ (reference sequence).

In its sample, this clonotype was seen many times. The gene calls are TRBV14 and TRBJ2-7, with 8 bases aligning to TRBD1. V shed 4 bases and J 0 bases; nucleotides not matched to a gene: 2. This CDR3 is built from 14 residues. Germline values: CDR1 SGHDN, CDR2 FVKESK. As DNA, the CDR3 is TGTGCCAGCAGCCCGGGACAGGTCTCCTACGAGCAGTACTTC. It codes for CASSPGQVSYEQYF.

The rearrangement uses TRBV6-2 or TRBV6-3 and TRBJ2-2; 10 nucleotides match TRBD2. Germline lookup yields CDR1 MNHEY and CDR2 SVGEGT. This CDR3 has 17 residues. With 4 bases clipped from V and 5 bases from J, the junction kept 10 bases outside the gene matches. The CDR3: CASSFSPLAGETGELFF. Written as DNA, the CDR3 is TGTGCCAGCAGTTTCTCCCCCCTAGCGGGAGAAACCGGGGAGCTGTTTTTT.

This clonotype was counted only a few times. This chain links TRBV7-3 with TRBJ2-7; TRBD2 agrees at 9 bases. This CDR3 is 16 amino acids long. Looked up from germline, CDR1 is SGHTA and CDR2 is FQGTGA. The V and J ends lost 2 bases and 2 bases, in that order; junction bases with no gene match: 7. CDR3 nucleotides: TGTGCCAGCAGCTTAGGAGCGGGAGGAACTCCCTACGAGCAGTACTTC. Protein sequence: CASSLGAGGTPYEQYF.

This sequence joins TRBV7-7 and TRBJ2-1; 15 bases fit TRBD2. Trimming removed 1 base from V and 2 bases from J; junction bases left unmatched: 9. CDR1 is SSHAT, CDR2 FNYEAQ, per germline (reference sequence). The CDR3 contains 20 residues. For the CDR3, the DNA is TGTGCCAGCAGCTTAGGACCGGGACTAGCGGGGGGTGGGACCTACAATGAGCAGTTCTTC. This encodes CASSLGPGLAGGGTYNEQFF.

This clonotype was counted between two and nine times. J is TRBJ2-7 and V is TRBV6-2 or TRBV6-3; 9 bases match TRBD2. After removal of 0 bases from V and 3 bases from J, the junction contained 6 bases not matched to a gene. CDR1 and CDR2 (germline): MNHEY, SVGEGT. The CDR3 loop spans 16 amino acids. Written as DNA, the CDR3 is TGTGCCAGCAGTTACTCGACGACTAGCGGTGTCTACGAGCAGTACTTC. The encoded protein is CASSYSTTSGVYEQYF.

In DNA, the CDR3 is TGTGCCAGCAGCCAAGATGTCGGTCCGGCCACTGGGATATATCAGCCCCAGCATTTT. As protein: CASSQDVGPATGIYQPQHF. J is TRBJ1-5 and V is TRBV3-1; D is undetermined. The CDR3 extends over 19 amino acids. Trimming cost V 0 bases and J 5 bases, with 23 bases left between them. CDR1 is LGHDT, CDR2 YNNKEL, per germline (reference sequence).

J is TRBJ1-1 and V is TRBV5-1, with a tentative D call TRBD1 (5 bases). The CDR3 length is 15 residues. Trimming cost V 3 bases and J 1 base, with 13 bases left between them. CDR1 is SGHRS, CDR2 YFSETQ, per germline. In nucleotides, the CDR3 is TGCGCCAGCAGCTCCGACGGGGGGGAGAACACTGAAGCTTTCTTT. This encodes CASSSDGGENTEAFF.

This clonotype has ten or more counts. This chain links TRBV5-1 with TRBJ1-4; 9 positions agree with TRBD1. With 4 bases clipped from V and 7 bases from J, the junction kept 8 bases outside the gene matches. The germline V gene encodes CDR1 SGHRS and CDR2 YFSETQ. CDR3 size: 15 residues. This chain's CDR3 is CASSAGQGLSEKLFF. As DNA, the CDR3 is TGCGCCAGCAGCGCGGGACAGGGCTTGTCTGAAAAACTGTTTTTT.

This clonotype came up many times. V and J are TRBV5-1 and TRBJ2-1, with D hard to call. V lost 4 bases and J lost 7, with 9 bases in between. CDR1 is SGHRS, CDR2 YFSETQ, per germline. The CDR3 has 12 amino acids. CDR3 sequence: CASSPTGNEQFF. In DNA, the CDR3 is TGCGCCAGCAGCCCCACCGGGAATGAGCAGTTCTTC.

Only a few counts were recorded for this clonotype. The CDR3 DNA sequence: TGTGCCAGCAGTCGACGCTTGGGACTAGCGGATCAAGAGACCCAGTACTTC. Its protein is CASSRRLGLADQETQYF. The chain has TRBV12-3 or TRBV12-4 and TRBJ2-5; 11 nucleotides agree with TRBD2. V lost 5 bases and J lost 2; bases outside the gene matches: 10. The CDR3 runs to 17 residues.

In its sample, this clonotype was seen once. V and J are TRBV3-1 and TRBJ1-1; D possibly corresponds to TRBD1 (6 bases). Germline CDR1 and CDR2: LGHDT and YNNKEL (reference sequence). The ends were cut back, 6 bases at V and 11 bases at J, with 22 bases in the middle. This CDR3 is built from 14 residues. The CDR3: CASREQGRPTLAFF. DNA for the CDR3: TGTGCCAGCAGAGAACAGGGACGCCCTACGCTGGCTTTCTTT.